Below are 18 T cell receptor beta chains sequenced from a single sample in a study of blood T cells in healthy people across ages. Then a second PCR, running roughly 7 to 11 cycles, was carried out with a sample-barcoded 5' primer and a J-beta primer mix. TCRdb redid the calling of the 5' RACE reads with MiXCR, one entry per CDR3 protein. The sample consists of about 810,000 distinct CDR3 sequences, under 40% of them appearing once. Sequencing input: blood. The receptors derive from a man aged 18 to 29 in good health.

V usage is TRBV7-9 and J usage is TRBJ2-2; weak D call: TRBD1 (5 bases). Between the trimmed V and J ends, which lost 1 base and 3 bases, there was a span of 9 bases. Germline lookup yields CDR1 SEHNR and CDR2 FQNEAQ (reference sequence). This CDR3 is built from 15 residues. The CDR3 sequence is CASSLGRADTGELFF. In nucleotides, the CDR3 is TGTGCCAGCAGCTTAGGCAGGGCGGACACCGGGGAGCTGTTTTTT.

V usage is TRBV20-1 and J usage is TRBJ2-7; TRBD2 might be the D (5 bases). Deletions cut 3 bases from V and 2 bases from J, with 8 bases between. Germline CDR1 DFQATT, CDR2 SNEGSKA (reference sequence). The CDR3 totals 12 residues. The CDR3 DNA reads TGCAGTGCTAGGAGGGAAACCTACGAGCAGTACTTC. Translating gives CSARRETYEQYF.

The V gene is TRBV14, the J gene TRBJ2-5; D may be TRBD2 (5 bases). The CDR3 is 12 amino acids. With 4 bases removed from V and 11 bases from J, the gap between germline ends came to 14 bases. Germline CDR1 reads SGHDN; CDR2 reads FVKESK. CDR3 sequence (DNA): TGTGCCAGCAGCCCGGGAAGCAATGAGCAGTACTTC. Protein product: CASSPGSNEQYF.

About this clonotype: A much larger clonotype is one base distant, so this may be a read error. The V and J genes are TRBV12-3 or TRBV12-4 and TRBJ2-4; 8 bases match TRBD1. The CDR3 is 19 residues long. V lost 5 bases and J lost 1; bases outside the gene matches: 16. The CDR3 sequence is CASSPSGGQGSWAKNIQYF. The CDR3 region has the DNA TGTGCCAGCAGTCCTAGTGGTGGACAGGGTAGTTGGGCCAAAAACATTCAGTACTTC.

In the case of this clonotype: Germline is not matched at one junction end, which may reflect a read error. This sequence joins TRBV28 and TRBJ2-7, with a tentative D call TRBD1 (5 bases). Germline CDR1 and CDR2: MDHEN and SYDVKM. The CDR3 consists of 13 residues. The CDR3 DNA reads TGTGCCAGCAGTTTCGGCAGGGCCTACGAGCAGTATTTC. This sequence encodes CASSFGRAYEQYF.

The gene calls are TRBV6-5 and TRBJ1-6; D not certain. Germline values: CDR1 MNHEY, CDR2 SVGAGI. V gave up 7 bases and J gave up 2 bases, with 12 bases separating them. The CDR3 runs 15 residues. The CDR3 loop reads CASKMSGTYNSPLHF. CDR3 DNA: TGTGCCAGCAAGATGTCGGGAACCTATAATTCACCCCTCCACTTT.

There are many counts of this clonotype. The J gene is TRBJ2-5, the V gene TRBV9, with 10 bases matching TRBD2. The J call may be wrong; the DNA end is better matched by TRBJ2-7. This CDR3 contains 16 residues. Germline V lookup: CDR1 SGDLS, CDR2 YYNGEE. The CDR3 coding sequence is TGTGCCAGCAGCAGACAGCGGGGGGGCCTTTTCGACGAGCAGTACTTC. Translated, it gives CASSRQRGGLFDEQYF.

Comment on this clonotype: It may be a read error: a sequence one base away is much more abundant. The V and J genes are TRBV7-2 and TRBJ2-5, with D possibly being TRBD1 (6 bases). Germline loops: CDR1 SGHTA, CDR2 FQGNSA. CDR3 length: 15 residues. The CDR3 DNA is TGTGCCGGCAGCGGTCAAACCAGGGGCCAAGAGACCCAGTACTTC. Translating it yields CAGSGQTRGQETQYF.

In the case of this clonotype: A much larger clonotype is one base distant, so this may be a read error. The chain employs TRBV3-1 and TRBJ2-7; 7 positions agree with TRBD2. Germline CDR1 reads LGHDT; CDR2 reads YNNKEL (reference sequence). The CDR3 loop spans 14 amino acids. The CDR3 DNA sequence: TGTGCCAGCAGCTCCCGGACTAGTCCCTACGGGCAGTACTTC. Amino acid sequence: CASSSRTSPYGQYF.

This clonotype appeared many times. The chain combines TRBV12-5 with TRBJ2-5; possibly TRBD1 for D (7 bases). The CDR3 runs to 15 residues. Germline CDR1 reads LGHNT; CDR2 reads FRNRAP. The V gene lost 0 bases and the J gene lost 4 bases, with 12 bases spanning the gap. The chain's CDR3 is CASGLVSGGGETQYF. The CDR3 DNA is TGTGCTAGTGGTTTGGTTTCAGGGGGAGGAGAGACCCAGTACTTC. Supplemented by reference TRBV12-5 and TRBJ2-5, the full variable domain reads DARVTQTPRHKVTEMGQEVTMRCQPILGHNTVFWYRQTMMQGLELLAYFRNRAPLDDSGMPKDRFSAEMPDATLATLKIQPSEPRDSAVYFCASGLVSGGGETQYFGPGTRLLVL.

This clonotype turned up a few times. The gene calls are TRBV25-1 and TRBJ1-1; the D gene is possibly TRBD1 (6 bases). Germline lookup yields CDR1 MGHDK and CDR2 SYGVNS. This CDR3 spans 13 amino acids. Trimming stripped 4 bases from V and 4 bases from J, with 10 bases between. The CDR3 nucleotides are TGTGCCAGCAGTGGCACAGGGCCCACTGAAGCTTTCTTT. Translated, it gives CASSGTGPTEAFF.

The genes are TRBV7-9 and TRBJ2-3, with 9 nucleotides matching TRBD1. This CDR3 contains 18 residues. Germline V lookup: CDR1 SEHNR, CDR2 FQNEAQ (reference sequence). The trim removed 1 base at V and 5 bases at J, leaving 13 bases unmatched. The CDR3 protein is CASSLVRDRVRPRDTQYF. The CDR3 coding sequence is TGTGCCAGCAGCTTAGTAAGGGACAGGGTTCGGCCCAGAGATACGCAGTATTTT. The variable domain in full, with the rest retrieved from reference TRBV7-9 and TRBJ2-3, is DTGVSQNPRHKITKRGQNVTFRCDPISEHNRLYWYRQTLGQGPEFLTYFQNEAQLEKSRLLSDRFSAERPKGSFSTLEIQRTEQGDSAMYLCASSLVRDRVRPRDTQYFGPGTRLTVL.

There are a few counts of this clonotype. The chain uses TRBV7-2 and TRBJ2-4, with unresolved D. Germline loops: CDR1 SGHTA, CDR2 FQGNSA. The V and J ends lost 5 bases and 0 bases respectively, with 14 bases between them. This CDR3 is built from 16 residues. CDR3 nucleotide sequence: TGTGCCAGCAGCCCTGATGGACCCTTAGCCAAAAACATTCAGTACTTC. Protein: CASSPDGPLAKNIQYF. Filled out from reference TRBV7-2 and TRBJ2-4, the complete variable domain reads GAGVSQSPSNKVTEKGKDVELRCDPISGHTALYWYRQSLGQGLEFLIYFQGNSAPDKSGLPSDRFSAERTGGSVSTLTIQRTQQEDSAVYLCASSPDGPLAKNIQYFGAGTRLSVL.

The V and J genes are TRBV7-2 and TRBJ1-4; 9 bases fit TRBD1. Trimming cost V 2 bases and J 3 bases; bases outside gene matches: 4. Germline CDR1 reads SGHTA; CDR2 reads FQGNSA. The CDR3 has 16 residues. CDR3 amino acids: CASSLRTGAPNEKLFF. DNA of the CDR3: TGTGCCAGCAGCTTACGGACAGGGGCCCCTAATGAAAAACTGTTTTTT.

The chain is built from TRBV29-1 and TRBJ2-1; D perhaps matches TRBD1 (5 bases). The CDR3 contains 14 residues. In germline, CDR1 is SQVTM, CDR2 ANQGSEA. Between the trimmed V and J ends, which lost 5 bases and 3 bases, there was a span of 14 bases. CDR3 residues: CSVLGLGVYNEQFF. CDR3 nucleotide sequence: TGCAGCGTTCTGGGGCTAGGAGTCTACAATGAGCAGTTCTTC.

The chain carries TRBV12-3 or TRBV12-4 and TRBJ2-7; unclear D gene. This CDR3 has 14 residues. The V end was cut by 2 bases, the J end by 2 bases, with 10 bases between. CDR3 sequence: CASSLPAAAYEQYF. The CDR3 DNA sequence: TGTGCCAGCAGTTTACCGGCTGCCGCCTACGAGCAGTACTTC.

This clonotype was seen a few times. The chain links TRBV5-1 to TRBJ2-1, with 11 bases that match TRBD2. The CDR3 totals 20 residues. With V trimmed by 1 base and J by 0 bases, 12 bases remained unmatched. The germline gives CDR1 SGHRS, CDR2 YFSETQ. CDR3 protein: CASSLLPGLAEETSYNEQFF. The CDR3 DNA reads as TGCGCCAGCAGCTTGCTACCGGGACTAGCGGAGGAGACCTCCTACAATGAGCAGTTCTTC.

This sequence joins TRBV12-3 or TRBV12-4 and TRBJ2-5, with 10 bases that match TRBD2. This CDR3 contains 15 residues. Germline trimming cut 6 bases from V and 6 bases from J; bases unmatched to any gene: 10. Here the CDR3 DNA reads TGTGCCAGCAGCCTCTGGGAGCGGGGGGGAAAGACCCAGTACTTC. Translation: CASSLWERGGKTQYF.